Following are 31 T cell receptor beta chains from one sample sequenced in a study of blood T cell repertoires in COVID-19. The method was immunoSEQ multiplex PCR; TCRdb's version includes in-frame clones alone and lacks a portion of them. There are under 80,000 clones in the sample; approximately 86% occur only once, and 10% to 15% lies in the top ten. The sample was peripheral blood. The receptors stem from a human donor in a cohort sampled during active COVID-19.

The rearrangement joins TRBV4-1 to TRBJ2-1; perhaps TRBD1 as D (6 bases). This CDR3 contains 16 residues. The germline CDR1 and CDR2 sequences are MGHRA and YSYEKL. Trimming shortened V by 0 bases and J by 2 bases, and 11 bases separated the two germline ends. CDR3 coding DNA: TGCGCCAGCAGCCAAGATTTACAGGGTACCTACAATGAGCAGTTCTTC. Translating it yields CASSQDLQGTYNEQFF.

Only one count was recorded for this clone. The genes are TRBV21-1 and TRBJ2-7; the table's TRBD1 call for D was not verified on the DNA. TRBV21-1 is reported as a pseudogene. The CDR3 runs 16 residues. Written as DNA, the CDR3 is TGTGCCAGCAGCAAAGAGGTTGACAGGAACTCCTACGAGCAGTACTTC. Translating it yields CASSKEVDRNSYEQYF.

V gene TRBV24-1 combines with J gene TRBJ1-6; 7 nucleotides line up with TRBD1. V lost 8 bases to trimming and J lost 7 bases; unmatched junction nucleotides: 19. This CDR3 region has 18 residues. Germline CDR1 KGHDR, CDR2 SFDVKD. CDR3 sequence reads: CATTPLRGGAVRNSPLHF. DNA for the CDR3: TGTGCCACCACTCCCTTGAGAGGGGGCGCCGTCAGAAATTCACCCCTCCACTTT.

J is TRBJ1-1 and V is TRBV3-1 (or the pseudogene TRBV3-2), with D uncertain. The V and J ends lost 1 base and 11 bases respectively, with 11 bases between them. Germline assignment: CDR1 LGHDT and CDR2 YNNKEL (reference sequence). The CDR3 runs to 12 residues. The CDR3 region has the DNA TGTGCCAGCAGCCAAGTGTCCAGCGAGGCTTTCTTT. This codes for CASSQVSSEAFF.

This clone was counted a few times. The V call is TRBV5-6, the J call TRBJ2-1, with TRBD2 identical over 10 bases. The V and J ends lost 4 bases and 11 bases, in that order; junction bases with no gene match: 18. The CDR3 covers 17 residues. The germline V gene encodes CDR1 SGHDT and CDR2 YYEEEE. CDR3 sequence: CASSPEGRGLLAGKQFF. CDR3 coding DNA: TGTGCCAGCAGCCCGGAGGGAAGAGGATTACTAGCGGGGAAGCAGTTCTTC.

The chain recombines TRBV2 with TRBJ1-2, with a tentative D call TRBD1 (6 bases). Germline CDR1 and CDR2: SNHLY and FYNNEI. The CDR3 contains 13 residues. V lost 6 bases and J lost 3, with 11 bases in between. The CDR3 here is CASSKDRDYGYTF. Written as DNA, the CDR3 is TGTGCCAGCAGCAAGGACAGAGACTATGGCTACACCTTC.

The V call is TRBV2, the J call TRBJ1-2; 8 bases match TRBD1. V lost 5 bases and J lost 8; bases outside the gene matches: 10. In germline, CDR1 is SNHLY, CDR2 FYNNEI. CDR3 size: 14 residues. CDR3 region: CASSKLQGAFGYTF. The CDR3 DNA follows: TGTGCCAGCAGTAAACTGCAGGGGGCGTTCGGCTACACCTTC. Looking up the rest from reference TRBV2 and TRBJ1-2 gives the full variable domain: EPEVTQTPSHQVTQMGQEVILRCVPISNHLYFYWYRQILGQKVEFLVSFYNNEISEKSEIFDDQFSVERPDGSNFTLKIRSTKLEDSAMYFCASSKLQGAFGYTFGSGTRLTVV.

This clone appeared once. This rearrangement joins TRBV9 to TRBJ2-2, with D uncertain. The CDR3 has 12 residues. V lost 7 bases to trimming and J lost 6 bases, with 10 bases between them. Germline values: CDR1 SGDLS, CDR2 YYNGEE. The chain's CDR3 is CASARFPGELFF. The CDR3 nucleotides are TGTGCCAGCGCACGGTTCCCCGGGGAGCTGTTTTTT.

The rearrangement uses TRBV20-1 and TRBJ1-3; D is unresolved. This CDR3 is built from 14 residues. Germline V gives CDR1 DFQATT, CDR2 SNEGSKA (reference sequence). With 3 bases removed from V and 4 bases from J, the gap between germline ends came to 13 bases. CDR3 protein: CSASIGGRGNTIYF. Written as DNA, the CDR3 is TGCAGTGCTAGTATCGGCGGCCGCGGAAACACCATATATTTT.

This clone has a handful of counts. This chain connects TRBV5-4 to TRBJ1-2, with 8 bases aligning to TRBD1. From germline, CDR1 is SGHNT and CDR2 YYREEE (reference sequence). V dropped 3 bases and J dropped 2; count of bases not matched to a gene: 6. The CDR3 consists of 15 residues. The CDR3 sequence is CASSSTGAFNYGYTF. The CDR3 DNA reads TGTGCCAGCAGCTCGACAGGGGCCTTCAACTATGGCTACACCTTC. Complete variable domain (other parts from reference TRBV5-4 and TRBJ1-2): ETGVTQSPTHLIKTRGQQVTLRCSSQSGHNTVSWYQQALGQGPQFIFQYYREEENGRGNFPPRFSGLQFPNYSSELNVNALELDDSALYLCASSSTGAFNYGYTFGSGTRLTVV.

CDR3 residues: CASSPPGRPGQRYNEQFF. CDR3 bases: TGTGCCAGCTCACCACCCGGACGACCGGGACAGCGATACAATGAGCAGTTCTTC. This chain uses TRBV18 with TRBJ2-1; 7 bases match TRBD1. After removal of 0 bases from V and 4 bases from J, the junction contained 12 bases not matched to a gene. Germline V gives CDR1 KGHSH, CDR2 LQKENI. This CDR3 contains 18 residues.

Here the CDR3 DNA reads TGTGCCAGTAGTACCGGGACAGGGCCCTACGAGCAGTACTTC. Translated: CASSTGTGPYEQYF. The rearrangement links TRBV19 to TRBJ2-7, with TRBD1 matching over 9 bases. The CDR3 is 14 amino acids. From germline, CDR1 is LNHDA and CDR2 SQIVND (reference sequence). The junction had 3 bases not matched to a gene; V was cut back by 4 bases and J by 2 bases.

This sequence joins TRBV9 and TRBJ1-3, with D perhaps matching TRBD1 (6 bases). The CDR3 is 15 residues long. CDR1 and CDR2 (germline): SGDLS, YYNGEE. V gave up 0 bases and J gave up 4 bases, with 11 bases separating them. CDR3 amino acids: CASSVGRGTGNTIYF. For the CDR3, the DNA is TGTGCCAGCAGCGTAGGCAGGGGAACAGGAAACACCATATATTTT. Looking up the rest from reference TRBV9 and TRBJ1-3 gives the full variable domain: DSGVTQTPKHLITATGQRVTLRCSPRSGDLSVYWYQQSLDQGLQFLIQYYNGEERAKGNILERFSAQQFPDLHSELNLSSLELGDSALYFCASSVGRGTGNTIYFGEGSWLTVV.

This clone was counted a single time. The V and J genes are TRBV6-2 or TRBV6-3 and TRBJ1-3; D is possibly TRBD1 (6 bases). Trimming took off 6 bases at V and 0 bases at J, with 15 bases between the two ends. Germline lookup yields CDR1 MNHEY and CDR2 SVGEGT. The CDR3 is 16 residues long. The CDR3 spells CASSDRTGGSGNTIYF. The CDR3 DNA reads as TGTGCCAGCAGCGACAGGACCGGCGGCTCTGGAAACACCATATATTTT.

The rearrangement joins TRBV30 to TRBJ2-1; TRBD1 matches 10 bases. The CDR3 extends over 11 amino acids. Trimming took 3 bases from V and 15 from J; bases not matched to a gene: 5. Germline-derived CDR1 and CDR2 are GTSNPN and SVGIG (reference sequence). CDR3 protein: CAWSGQGVAFF. CDR3 nucleotide sequence: TGTGCCTGGAGCGGACAGGGGGTTGCGTTCTTC.

The chain recombines TRBV29-1 with TRBJ2-5; 11 positions match TRBD2. CDR3 size: 15 residues. V shed 3 bases and J 5 bases; nucleotides not matched to a gene: 8. Germline CDR1 is SQVTM and CDR2 is ANQGSEA. In DNA form, the CDR3 reads TGCAGCGTTGATGGGACTAGCGGACCCTTGGAGACCCAGTACTTC. Its protein product is CSVDGTSGPLETQYF. Using reference TRBV29-1 and TRBJ2-5 for the parts outside the CDR3, the full variable domain is SAVISQKPSRDICQRGTSLTIQCQVDSQVTMMFWYRQQPGQSLTLIATANQGSEATYESGFVIDKFPISRPNLTFSTLTVSNMSPEDSSIYLCSVDGTSGPLETQYFGPGTRLLVL.

V usage is TRBV19 and J usage is TRBJ1-6; TRBD1 matches at 10 bases. Unmatched junction bases numbered 3, after V lost 3 bases and J lost 7 bases. Looked up from germline, CDR1 is LNHDA and CDR2 is SQIVND (reference sequence). The CDR3 has 15 amino acids. The CDR3 protein is CASSMGDRGNSPLHF. The DNA of the CDR3 is TGTGCCAGTAGTATGGGGGACAGGGGCAATTCACCCCTCCACTTT.

V usage is TRBV9 and J usage is TRBJ2-1; perhaps TRBD1 as D (7 bases). The CDR3 sequence is 15 residues long. The germline V gene has CDR1 SGDLS and CDR2 YYNGEE. V shed 0 bases and J shed 2 bases, with 9 bases lying between them. DNA of the CDR3: TGTGCCAGCAGCGTAGGCAGGGGGGCCTACAATGAGCAGTTCTTC. Protein product: CASSVGRGAYNEQFF.

The chain couples TRBV6-5 to TRBJ1-2; D is undetermined. The CDR3 runs to 14 residues. Germline V gene data show CDR1 as MNHEY and CDR2 as SVGAGI. With 5 bases removed from V and 8 bases from J, the gap between germline ends came to 18 bases. The CDR3 loop is CASSPSGEGRGYTF. CDR3 in DNA: TGTGCCAGCAGTCCCTCCGGAGAGGGAAGGGGCTACACCTTC.

The rearrangement links TRBV13 to TRBJ2-2, with D perhaps matching TRBD2 (6 bases). V was shortened by 5 bases and J by 4 bases, with 20 bases between the two germline ends. The CDR3 has 17 residues. Germline values: CDR1 PRHDT, CDR2 FYEKMQ (reference sequence). The CDR3 nucleotides read TGTGCCAGCAGCCCCGCGGGATTCTTTAAATCCACCGGGGAGCTGTTTTTT. It encodes CASSPAGFFKSTGELFF.

The V call is TRBV5-1, the J call TRBJ2-7; D is possibly TRBD2 (8 bases). The CDR3 sequence is 14 residues long. Trimming pared 4 bases from V and 1 base from J, leaving 12 bases between. From germline, CDR1 is SGHRS and CDR2 YFSETQ. CDR3 residues: CASSREGQSYEQYF. CDR3 in DNA: TGCGCCAGCAGCCGGGAGGGACAGTCCTACGAGCAGTACTTC.

The genes are TRBV27 and TRBJ2-6; 9 bases are shared with TRBD1. The J segment lost 3 bases and the V segment lost 6 bases, leaving 12 bases of the junction unmatched. Germline CDR1 is MNHEY and CDR2 is SMNVEV (reference sequence). The CDR3 has 18 amino acids. The CDR3, as DNA: TGTGCCAGCAGCTTTTTACAGGGGGCGTCCCTTGGGGCCAACGTCCTGACTTTC. This translates into CASSFLQGASLGANVLTF.

Only one count was recorded for this clone. The genes are TRBV27 and TRBJ2-5; TRBD2 aligns across 11 bases. The germline V gene has CDR1 MNHEY and CDR2 SMNVEV (reference sequence). J was trimmed by 2 bases and V by 3 bases; bases with no gene match: 5. CDR3 size: 16 residues. The CDR3 protein is CASSFGSSGGQETQYF. CDR3 nucleotides: TGTGCCAGCAGTTTTGGCTCTAGCGGGGGGCAAGAGACCCAGTACTTC.

This clone appeared a few times. J is TRBJ2-7 and V is TRBV5-4, with TRBD1 identical over 8 bases. Per the germline V gene, CDR1 is SGHNT and CDR2 is YYREEE (reference sequence). The CDR3 is 16 amino acids. With V trimmed by 4 bases and J by 2 bases, 11 bases remained unmatched. The CDR3 DNA reads TGTGCCAGCAGCCCCCGACGACAGGGGAAAACCTACGAGCAGTACTTC. It is translated as CASSPRRQGKTYEQYF.

The CDR3 spells CASSQDIGQGTQYF. DNA for the CDR3: TGTGCCAGCAGCCAAGACATTGGGCAGGGGACGCAGTATTTT. V is TRBV3-1 (or the pseudogene TRBV3-2) and J is TRBJ2-3; D perhaps matches TRBD1 (6 bases). The CDR3 covers 14 residues. Trimming shortened V by 0 bases and J by 9 bases, and 13 bases separated the two germline ends. In germline, CDR1 is LGHDT, CDR2 YNNKEL (reference sequence).

This clone was counted once. The CDR3 sequence is CASSQDPPGGATETQYF. CDR3 coding DNA: TGTGCCAGCAGCCAAGATCCCCCGGGGGGGGCTACAGAGACCCAGTACTTC. V is TRBV4-2 and J is TRBJ2-5, with 8 bases identical to TRBD2. The germline V gene encodes CDR1 LGHNA and CDR2 YNFKEQ. Unmatched junction bases numbered 10, after V lost 0 bases and J lost 4 bases. This CDR3 spans 17 amino acids.

This rearrangement joins TRBV2 to TRBJ2-3, with 12 bases matching TRBD2. Germline values: CDR1 SNHLY, CDR2 FYNNEI. This CDR3 spans 17 amino acids. The trim removed 5 bases at V and 3 bases at J, leaving 9 bases unmatched. The CDR3, as DNA: TGTGCCAGCAGTTGGCCGGCTAGCGGGGGGGCAACAGATACGCAGTATTTT. Residues: CASSWPASGGATDTQYF.

This clone appeared a few times. This chain uses TRBV9 with TRBJ2-5; 14 bases are shared with TRBD2. The junction had 5 bases not matched to a gene; V was cut back by 3 bases and J by 1 base. This CDR3 region has 17 residues. In germline, CDR1 is SGDLS, CDR2 YYNGEE. The CDR3 loop reads CASSAGTSGGIQETQYF. CDR3 nucleotide sequence: TGTGCCAGCAGCGCCGGGACTAGCGGGGGCATCCAAGAGACCCAGTACTTC.

CDR3 sequence: CASSSGQRGQYF. The CDR3 DNA is TGTGCCAGCAGCAGTGGGCAGCGGGGGCAGTACTTC. The chain couples TRBV6-6 to TRBJ2-7, with 7 nucleotides matching TRBD2. Germline CDR1 MNHNY, CDR2 SVGAGI (reference sequence). The J segment lost 9 bases and the V segment lost 6 bases, leaving 8 bases of the junction unmatched. The CDR3 is 12 amino acids.

The chain recombines TRBV30 with TRBJ2-5; TRBD2 might be the D (7 bases). The CDR3 is 15 residues long. Germline values: CDR1 GTSNPN, CDR2 SVGIG (reference sequence). Trimming took 2 bases from V and 5 from J, leaving 18 bases between them. The chain's CDR3 is CAWSIKGGQRETQYF. The CDR3 bases are TGTGCCTGGAGTATTAAGGGGGGGCAAAGGGAGACCCAGTACTTC.

The chain recombines TRBV15 with TRBJ1-3, with D uncertain. V lost 1 base and J 0 bases, leaving 7 bases between the germline ends. The CDR3 is 15 amino acids. Germline V lookup: CDR1 LNHNV, CDR2 YYDKDF (reference sequence). The CDR3 spells CATSRGGNSGNTIYF. CDR3 DNA sequence: TGTGCCACCAGCAGAGGAGGCAACTCTGGAAACACCATATATTTT.